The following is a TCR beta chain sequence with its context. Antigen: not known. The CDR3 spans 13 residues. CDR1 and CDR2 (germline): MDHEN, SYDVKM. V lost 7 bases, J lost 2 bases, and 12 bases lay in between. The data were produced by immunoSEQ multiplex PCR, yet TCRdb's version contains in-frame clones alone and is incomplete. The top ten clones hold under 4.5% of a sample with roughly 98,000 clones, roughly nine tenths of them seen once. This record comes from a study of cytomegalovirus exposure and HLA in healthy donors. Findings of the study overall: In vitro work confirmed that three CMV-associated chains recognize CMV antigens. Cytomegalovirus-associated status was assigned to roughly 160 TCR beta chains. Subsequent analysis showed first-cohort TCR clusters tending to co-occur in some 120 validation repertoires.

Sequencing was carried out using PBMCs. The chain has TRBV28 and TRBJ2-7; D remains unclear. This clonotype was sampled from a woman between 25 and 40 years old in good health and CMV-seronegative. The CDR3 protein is CASNPQMTYEQYF. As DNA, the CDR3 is TGTGCCAGCAACCCACAGATGACCTACGAGCAGTACTTC.